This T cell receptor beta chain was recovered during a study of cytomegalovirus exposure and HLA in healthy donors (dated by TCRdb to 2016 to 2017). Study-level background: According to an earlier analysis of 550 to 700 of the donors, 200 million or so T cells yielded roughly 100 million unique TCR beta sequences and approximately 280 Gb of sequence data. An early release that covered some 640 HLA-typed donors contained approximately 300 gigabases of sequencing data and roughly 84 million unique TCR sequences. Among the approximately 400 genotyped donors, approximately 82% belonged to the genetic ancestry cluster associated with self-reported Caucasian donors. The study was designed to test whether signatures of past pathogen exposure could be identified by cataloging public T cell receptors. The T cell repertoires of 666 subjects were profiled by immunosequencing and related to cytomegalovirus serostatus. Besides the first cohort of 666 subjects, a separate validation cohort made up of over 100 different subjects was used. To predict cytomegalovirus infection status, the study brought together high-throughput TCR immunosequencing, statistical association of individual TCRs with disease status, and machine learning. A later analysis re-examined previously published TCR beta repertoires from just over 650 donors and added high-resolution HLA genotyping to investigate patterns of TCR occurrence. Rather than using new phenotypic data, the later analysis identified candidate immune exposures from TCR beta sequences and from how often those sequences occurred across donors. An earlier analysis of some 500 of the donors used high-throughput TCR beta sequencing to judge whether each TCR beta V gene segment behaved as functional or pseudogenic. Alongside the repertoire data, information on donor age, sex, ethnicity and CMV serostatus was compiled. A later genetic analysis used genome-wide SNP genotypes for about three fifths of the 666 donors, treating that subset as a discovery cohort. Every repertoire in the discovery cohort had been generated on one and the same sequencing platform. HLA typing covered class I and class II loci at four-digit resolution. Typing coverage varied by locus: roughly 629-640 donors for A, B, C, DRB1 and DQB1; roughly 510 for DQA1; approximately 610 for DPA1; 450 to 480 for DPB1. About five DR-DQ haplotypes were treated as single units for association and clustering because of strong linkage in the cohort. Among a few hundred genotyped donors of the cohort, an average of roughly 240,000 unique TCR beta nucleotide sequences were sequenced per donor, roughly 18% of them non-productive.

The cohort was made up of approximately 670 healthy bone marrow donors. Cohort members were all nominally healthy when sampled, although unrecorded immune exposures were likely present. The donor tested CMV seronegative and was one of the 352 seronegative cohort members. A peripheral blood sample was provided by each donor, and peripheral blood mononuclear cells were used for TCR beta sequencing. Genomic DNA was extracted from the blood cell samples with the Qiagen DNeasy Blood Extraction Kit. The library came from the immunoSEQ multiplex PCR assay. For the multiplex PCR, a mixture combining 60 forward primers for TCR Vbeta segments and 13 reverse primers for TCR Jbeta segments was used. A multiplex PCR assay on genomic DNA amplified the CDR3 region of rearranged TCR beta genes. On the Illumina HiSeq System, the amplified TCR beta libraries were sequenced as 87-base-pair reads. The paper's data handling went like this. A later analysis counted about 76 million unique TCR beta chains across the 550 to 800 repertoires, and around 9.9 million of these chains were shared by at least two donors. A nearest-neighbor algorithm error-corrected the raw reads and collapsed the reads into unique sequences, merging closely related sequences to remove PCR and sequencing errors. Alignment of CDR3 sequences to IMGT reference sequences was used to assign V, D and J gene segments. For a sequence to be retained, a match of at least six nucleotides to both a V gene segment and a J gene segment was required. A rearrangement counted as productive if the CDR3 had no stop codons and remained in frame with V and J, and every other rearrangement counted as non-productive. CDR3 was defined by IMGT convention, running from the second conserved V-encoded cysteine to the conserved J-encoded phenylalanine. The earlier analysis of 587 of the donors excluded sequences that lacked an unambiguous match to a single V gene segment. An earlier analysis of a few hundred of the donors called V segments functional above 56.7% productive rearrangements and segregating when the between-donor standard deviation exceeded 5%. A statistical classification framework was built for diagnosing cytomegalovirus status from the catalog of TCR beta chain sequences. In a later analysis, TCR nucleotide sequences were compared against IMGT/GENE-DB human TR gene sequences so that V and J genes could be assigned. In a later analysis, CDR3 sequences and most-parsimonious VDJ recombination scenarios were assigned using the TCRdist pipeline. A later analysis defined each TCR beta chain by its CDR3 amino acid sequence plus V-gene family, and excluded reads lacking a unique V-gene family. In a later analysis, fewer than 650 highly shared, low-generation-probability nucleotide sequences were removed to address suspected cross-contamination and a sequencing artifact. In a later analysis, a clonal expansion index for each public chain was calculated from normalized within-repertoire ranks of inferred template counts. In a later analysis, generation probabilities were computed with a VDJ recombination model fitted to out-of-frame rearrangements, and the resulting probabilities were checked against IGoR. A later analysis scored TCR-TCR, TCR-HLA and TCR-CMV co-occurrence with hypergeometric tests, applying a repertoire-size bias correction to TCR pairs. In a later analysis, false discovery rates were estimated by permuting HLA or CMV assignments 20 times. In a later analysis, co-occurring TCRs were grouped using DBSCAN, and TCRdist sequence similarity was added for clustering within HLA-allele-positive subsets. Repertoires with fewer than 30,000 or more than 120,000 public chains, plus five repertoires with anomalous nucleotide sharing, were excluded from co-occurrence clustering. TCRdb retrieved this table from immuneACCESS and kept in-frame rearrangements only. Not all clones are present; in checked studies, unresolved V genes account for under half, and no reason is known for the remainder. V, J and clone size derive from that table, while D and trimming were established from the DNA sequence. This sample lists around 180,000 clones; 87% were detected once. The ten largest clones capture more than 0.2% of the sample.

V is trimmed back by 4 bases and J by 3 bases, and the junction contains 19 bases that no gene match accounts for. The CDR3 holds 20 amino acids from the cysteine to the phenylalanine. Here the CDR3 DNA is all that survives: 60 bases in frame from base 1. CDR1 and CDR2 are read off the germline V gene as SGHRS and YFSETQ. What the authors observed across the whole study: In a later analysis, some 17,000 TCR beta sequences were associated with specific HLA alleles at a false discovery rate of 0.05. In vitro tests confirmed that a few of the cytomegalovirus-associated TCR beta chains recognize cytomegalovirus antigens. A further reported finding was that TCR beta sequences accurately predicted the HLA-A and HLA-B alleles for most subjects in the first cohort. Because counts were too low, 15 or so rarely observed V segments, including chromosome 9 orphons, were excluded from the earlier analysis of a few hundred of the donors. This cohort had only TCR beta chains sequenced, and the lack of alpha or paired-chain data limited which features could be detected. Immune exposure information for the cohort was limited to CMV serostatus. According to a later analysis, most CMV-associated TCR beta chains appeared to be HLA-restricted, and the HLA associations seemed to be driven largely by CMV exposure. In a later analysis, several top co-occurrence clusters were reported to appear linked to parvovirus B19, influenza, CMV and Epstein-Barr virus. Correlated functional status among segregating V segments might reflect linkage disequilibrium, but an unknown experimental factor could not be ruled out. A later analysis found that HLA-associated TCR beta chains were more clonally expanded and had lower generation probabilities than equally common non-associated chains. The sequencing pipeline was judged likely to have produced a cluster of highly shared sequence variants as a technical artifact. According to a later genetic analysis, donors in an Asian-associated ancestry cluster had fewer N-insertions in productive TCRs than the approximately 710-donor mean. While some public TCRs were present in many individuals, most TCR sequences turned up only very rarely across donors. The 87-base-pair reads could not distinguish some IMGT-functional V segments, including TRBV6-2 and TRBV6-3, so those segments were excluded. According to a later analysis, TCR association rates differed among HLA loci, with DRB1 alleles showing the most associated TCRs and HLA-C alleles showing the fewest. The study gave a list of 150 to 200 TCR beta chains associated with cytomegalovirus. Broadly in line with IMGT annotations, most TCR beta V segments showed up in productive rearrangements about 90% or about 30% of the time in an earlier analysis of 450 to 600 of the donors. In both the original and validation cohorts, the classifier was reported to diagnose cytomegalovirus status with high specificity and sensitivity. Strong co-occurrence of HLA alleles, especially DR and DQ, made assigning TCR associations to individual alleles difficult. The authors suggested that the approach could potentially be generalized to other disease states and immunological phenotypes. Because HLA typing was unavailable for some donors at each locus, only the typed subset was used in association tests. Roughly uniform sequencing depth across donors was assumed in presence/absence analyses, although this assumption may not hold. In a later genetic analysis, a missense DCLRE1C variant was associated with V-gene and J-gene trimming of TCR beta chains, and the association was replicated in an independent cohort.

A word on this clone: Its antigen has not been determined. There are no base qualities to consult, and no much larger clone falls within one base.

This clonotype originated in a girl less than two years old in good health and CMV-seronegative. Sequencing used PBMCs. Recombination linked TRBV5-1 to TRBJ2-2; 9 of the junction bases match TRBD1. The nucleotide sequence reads TGCGCCAGCAGCCCACATGGAGGGACAGGGAGGGATAAGGACACCGGGGAGCTGTTTTTT. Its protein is CASSPHGGTGRDKDTGELFF.